This paragraph covers one TCR beta chain sequence. Its antigen is still unknown. Germline-derived CDR1 and CDR2 are SGHDT and YYEEEE. The CDR3 contains 15 residues. The V gene lost 1 base and the J gene lost 0 bases, with 10 bases spanning the gap. This sample's time point: recipient sample about 28 days before transplant, after cytoreduction. This sample stems from a study of T cell clonotyping in hematopoietic cell transplantation. The wider study: Pretransplant recipient samples were taken after cytoreduction.

The assay was immunoSEQ multiplex PCR, and TCRdb's table has in-frame clones only and misses some. Among 20,000 to 30,000 clones, 80% to 90% were seen once, and the ten largest hold roughly 24%. Findings and limits, study-wide: Graft donor and pretransplant recipient Inverse Simpson Index values predicted broader posttransplant TCR diversity. CD4 and CD8 repertoire contributions could not be separated without sorting. Recipient TCR diversity dropped after transplant; expanded clonotypes rose from day 30 to 180.

The V gene is TRBV5-6, the J gene TRBJ2-5; D uncertain. The source of this sequence is a woman aged 60-75 years with acute myeloid leukemia. Some clones in this sample may be carry-over from other donors' samples. The sample was peripheral blood mononuclear cells, taken before stem cell transplant. The CDR3 DNA follows: TGTGCCAGCAGCTTGTCACGGAACTACCAAGAGACCCAGTACTTC. Translating gives CASSLSRNYQETQYF.